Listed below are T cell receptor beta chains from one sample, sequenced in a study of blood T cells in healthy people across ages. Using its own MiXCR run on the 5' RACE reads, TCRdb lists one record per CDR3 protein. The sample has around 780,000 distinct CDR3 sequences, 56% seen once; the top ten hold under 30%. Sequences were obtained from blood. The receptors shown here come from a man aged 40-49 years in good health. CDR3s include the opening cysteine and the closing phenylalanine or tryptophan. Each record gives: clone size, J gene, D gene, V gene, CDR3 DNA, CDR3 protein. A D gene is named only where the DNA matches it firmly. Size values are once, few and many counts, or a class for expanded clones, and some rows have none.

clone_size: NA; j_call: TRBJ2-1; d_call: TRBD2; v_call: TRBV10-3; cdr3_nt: TGTGCCATCAGTCTCGTAGCGGGGGGGCCGGGCAATGAGCAGTTCTTC; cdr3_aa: CAISLVAGGPGNEQFF
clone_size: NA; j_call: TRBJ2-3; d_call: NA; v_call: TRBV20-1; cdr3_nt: TGCAGTGCTGGTAAAGACACCAGCACAGATACGCAGTATTTT; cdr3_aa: CSAGKDTSTDTQYF
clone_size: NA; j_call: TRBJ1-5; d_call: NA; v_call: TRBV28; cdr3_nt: TGTGCCAGTCGCGGGAACGGGGTTAGCAATCAGCCCCAGCATTTT; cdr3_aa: CASRGNGVSNQPQHF
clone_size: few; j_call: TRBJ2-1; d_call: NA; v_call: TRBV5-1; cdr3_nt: TGCGCCAGCAGCCCAGACGACCGGGATGAGCAGTTCTTC; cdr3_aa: CASSPDDRDEQFF
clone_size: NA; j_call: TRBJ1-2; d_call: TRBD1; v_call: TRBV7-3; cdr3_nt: TGTGCCTGCAGCCCAGGGACAGGGGGAGGCTATGGCTACACCTTC; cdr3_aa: CACSPGTGGGYGYTF
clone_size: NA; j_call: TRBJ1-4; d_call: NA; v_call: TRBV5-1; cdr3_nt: TGCGCCAGCAGCTTGCCAGGGATTGATCTGTTTTTT; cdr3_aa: CASSLPGIDLFF
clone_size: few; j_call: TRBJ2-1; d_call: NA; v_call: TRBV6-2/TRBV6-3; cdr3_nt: TGTGCCAGCAGGCGTTTGTCCTACAATGAGCAGTTCTTC; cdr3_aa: CASRRLSYNEQFF
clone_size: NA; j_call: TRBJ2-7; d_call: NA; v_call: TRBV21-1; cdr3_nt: TGTGCCAGCAGCAAAGCGCCGGGACAGGAGCCGCTCTCCAACGAGCAGTACTTC; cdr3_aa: CASSKAPGQEPLSNEQYF
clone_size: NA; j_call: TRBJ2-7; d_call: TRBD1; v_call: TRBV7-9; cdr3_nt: TGTGCCAGCAGCACGCGGGACAGGGAGAAATACGAGCAGTACTTC; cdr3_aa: CASSTRDREKYEQYF
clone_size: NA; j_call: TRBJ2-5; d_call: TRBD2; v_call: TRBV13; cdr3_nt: TGTGCCAGCAGCTACGGAACTAGCGGGGAAGAGACCCAGTACTTC; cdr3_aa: CASSYGTSGEETQYF
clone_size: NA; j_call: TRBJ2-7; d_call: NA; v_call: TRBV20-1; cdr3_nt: TGCAGTGCTAGAGACAACAGGTTCTACGAGCAGTACTTC; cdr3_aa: CSARDNRFYEQYF
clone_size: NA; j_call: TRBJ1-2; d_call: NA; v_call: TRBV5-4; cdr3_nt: TGTGCCAGCAGCCGATACGGGGAGACCGGGCGATATGGCTACACCTTC; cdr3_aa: CASSRYGETGRYGYTF
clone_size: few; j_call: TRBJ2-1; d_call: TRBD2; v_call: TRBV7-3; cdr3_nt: TGTGCCAGCAGCCGCTCACTTTCCGGTGTGGTAGCGGGGAACAATGAGCAGTTCTTC; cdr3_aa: CASSRSLSGVVAGNNEQFF
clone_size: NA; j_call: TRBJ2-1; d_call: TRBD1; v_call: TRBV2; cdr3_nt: TGTGCCAGCGGGGACAGGAACTACAATGAGCAGTTCTTC; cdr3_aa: CASGDRNYNEQFF
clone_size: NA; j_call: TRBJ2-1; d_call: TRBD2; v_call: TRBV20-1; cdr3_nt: TGCAGTGCTAGAGTTGGGACTAGCCTGGATGAGCAGTTCTTC; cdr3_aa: CSARVGTSLDEQFF
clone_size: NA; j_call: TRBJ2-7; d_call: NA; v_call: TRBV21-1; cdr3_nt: TGTGCCAGCATCCCTCGGGGGGGCGTTTCGAATCTCAGCTACGAGCAGTACTTC; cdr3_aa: CASIPRGGVSNLSYEQYF
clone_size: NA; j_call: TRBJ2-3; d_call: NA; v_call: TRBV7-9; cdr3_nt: TGTGCCAGCAGCCAACAAGGGGAAGATACGCAGTATTTT; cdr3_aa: CASSQQGEDTQYF
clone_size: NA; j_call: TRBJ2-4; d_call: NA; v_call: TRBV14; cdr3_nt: TGTGCCAGCAGCCAAGTGTCGGGAGCAGCCAAAAACATTCAGTACTTC; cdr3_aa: CASSQVSGAAKNIQYF
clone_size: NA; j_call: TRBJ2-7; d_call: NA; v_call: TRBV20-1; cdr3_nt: TGCAGTGCGCTTACACAGGGTCGCGAGCAGTACTTC; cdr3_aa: CSALTQGREQYF
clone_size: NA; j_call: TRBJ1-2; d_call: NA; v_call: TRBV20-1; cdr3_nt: TGCAGTGCTGCGTCTCGGGAGCGGGGCTACACCTTC; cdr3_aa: CSAASRERGYTF
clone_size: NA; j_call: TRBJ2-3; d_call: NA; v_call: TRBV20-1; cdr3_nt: TGCAGTGCTAGGGGGATCATAGCCACAGATACGCAGTATTTT; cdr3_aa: CSARGIIATDTQYF
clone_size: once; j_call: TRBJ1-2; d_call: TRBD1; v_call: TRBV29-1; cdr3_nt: TGCAGCGTTGATGACGGACAGGGGGTGTTTGGCTACACCTTC; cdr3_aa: CSVDDGQGVFGYTF
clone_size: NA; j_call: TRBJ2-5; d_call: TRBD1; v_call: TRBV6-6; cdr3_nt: TGTGCCAGCAGTCGGCCGGGACAGAGTCAAGAGACCCAGTACTTC; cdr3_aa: CASSRPGQSQETQYF
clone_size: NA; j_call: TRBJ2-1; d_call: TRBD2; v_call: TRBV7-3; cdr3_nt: TGTGCCAGCAGCACCCAGCAGCGGGGAGAGCAGTTCTTC; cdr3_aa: CASSTQQRGEQFF
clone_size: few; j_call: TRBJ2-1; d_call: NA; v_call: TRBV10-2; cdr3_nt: TGCGCCAGCGGGCAACACAATGAGCAGTTCTTC; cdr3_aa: CASGQHNEQFF
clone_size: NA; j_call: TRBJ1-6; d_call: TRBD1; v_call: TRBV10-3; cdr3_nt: TGTGCCATCAGTCAGGACAGGGATGGTTCACCCCTCCACTTT; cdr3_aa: CAISQDRDGSPLHF
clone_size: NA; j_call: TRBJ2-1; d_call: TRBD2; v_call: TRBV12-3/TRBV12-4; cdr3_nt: TGTGCCAGCAGTTTAGTACTAGCGGGACATGAGCAGTTCTTC; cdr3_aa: CASSLVLAGHEQFF
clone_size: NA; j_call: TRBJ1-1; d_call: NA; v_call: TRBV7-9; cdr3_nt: TGTGCCAGCAGCGAAGGGGCCAGTATGAACACTGAAGCTTTCTTT; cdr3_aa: CASSEGASMNTEAFF
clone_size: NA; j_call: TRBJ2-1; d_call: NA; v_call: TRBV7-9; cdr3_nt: TGTGCCAGCGGATCGACTAGTTCCTACAATGAGCAGTTCTTC; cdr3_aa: CASGSTSSYNEQFF
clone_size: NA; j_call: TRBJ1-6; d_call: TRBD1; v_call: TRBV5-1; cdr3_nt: TGCGCCAGCAGCTGGACCGTTGCTAGAGGACAGGGGGAAGGATCCTATAATTCACCCCTCCACTTT; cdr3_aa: CASSWTVARGQGEGSYNSPLHF
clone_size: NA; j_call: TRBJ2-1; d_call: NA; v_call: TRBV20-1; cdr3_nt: TGCAGTGCTAGACCGGACTTTTACAATGAGCAGTTCTTC; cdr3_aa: CSARPDFYNEQFF
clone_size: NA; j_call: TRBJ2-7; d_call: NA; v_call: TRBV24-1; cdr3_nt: TGTGCCACCAGTGATGTGGGAAGCAACAATGAGCAGTACTTC; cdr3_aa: CATSDVGSNNEQYF
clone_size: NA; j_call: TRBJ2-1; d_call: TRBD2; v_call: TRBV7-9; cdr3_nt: TGTGCCAGCAGCCCATCTAGACTAGCGGGGACCTACAATGAGCAGTTCTTC; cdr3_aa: CASSPSRLAGTYNEQFF
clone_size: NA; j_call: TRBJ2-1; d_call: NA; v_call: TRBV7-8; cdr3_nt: TGTGCCAGCAGCTTAGATCTTGGGATCGTTTACAATGAGCAGTTCTTC; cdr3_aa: CASSLDLGIVYNEQFF
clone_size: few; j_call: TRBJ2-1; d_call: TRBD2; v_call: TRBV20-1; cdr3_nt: TGCAGTGCTAGAGTAGGGACTACCAACTTCAATGAGCAGTTCTTC; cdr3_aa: CSARVGTTNFNEQFF
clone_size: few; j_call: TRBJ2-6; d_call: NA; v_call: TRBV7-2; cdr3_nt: TGTGCCAGCAGCTTAAGGTTTTCTGGGGCCAACGTCCTGACTTTC; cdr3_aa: CASSLRFSGANVLTF
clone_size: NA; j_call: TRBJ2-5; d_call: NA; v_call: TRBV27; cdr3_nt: TGTGCCAGCAACGTTGCCGGGGCTCGGGAGACCCAGTACTTC; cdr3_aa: CASNVAGARETQYF
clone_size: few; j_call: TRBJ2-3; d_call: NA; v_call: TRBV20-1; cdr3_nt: TGCAGTGCCGAAGGAGGGACAGATACGCAGTATTTT; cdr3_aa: CSAEGGTDTQYF
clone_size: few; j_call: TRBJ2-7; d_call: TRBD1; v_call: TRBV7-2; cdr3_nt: TGTGCCAGCAGCTTAACGGACAGGGGGACCTCCTACGAGCAGTACTTC; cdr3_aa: CASSLTDRGTSYEQYF
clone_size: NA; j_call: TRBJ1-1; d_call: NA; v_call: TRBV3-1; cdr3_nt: TGTGCCAGCAGCCAGATACGTGGGGGGGCTGAAGCTTTCTTT; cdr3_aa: CASSQIRGGAEAFF
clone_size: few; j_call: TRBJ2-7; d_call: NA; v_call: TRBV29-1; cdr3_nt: TGCAGCGTTGTAAGGGACACCTTCTACGAGCAGTACTTC; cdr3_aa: CSVVRDTFYEQYF
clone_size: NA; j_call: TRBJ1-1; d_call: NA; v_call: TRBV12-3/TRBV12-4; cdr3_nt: TGTGCCAGCAGTTTAGCGGCTGTGAGCTCGCGGAACACTGAAGCTTTCTTT; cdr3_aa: CASSLAAVSSRNTEAFF
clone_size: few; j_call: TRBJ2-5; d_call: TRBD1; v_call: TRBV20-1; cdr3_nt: TGCAGTGCTATAACAGGGGGCAGGGGTCAGCAGTACTTC; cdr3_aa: CSAITGGRGQQYF
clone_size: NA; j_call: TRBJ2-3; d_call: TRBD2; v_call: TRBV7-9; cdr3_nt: TGTGCCAGCAGCTTAGCCGGGCTAGCGGGAGGGCCCACAGATACGCAGTATTTT; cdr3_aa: CASSLAGLAGGPTDTQYF
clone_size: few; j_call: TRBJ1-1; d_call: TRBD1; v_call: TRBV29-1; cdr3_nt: TGCAGCGTTGTGGTACAGGGGGCCAGGGGCACTGAAGCTTTCTTT; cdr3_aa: CSVVVQGARGTEAFF